The clone carrying this T cell receptor (beta chain) was observed a few times. The target antigen is unknown. These data are taken from a study of T cells after yellow fever vaccination. The wider study: SMART-Seq v4 Ultra Low Input prepared the low-cell-number fractions. Study results and caveats: A small share of clonotypes appeared in both CD4 and CD8 compartments. FACS-sorted repertoires might harbor abundant contaminating clonotypes from the bulk population.

TCRdb fed the 5' RACE reads into MiXCR, producing one record per CDR3 protein. The sample lists 500,000 to 650,000 distinct CDR3 sequences; 17% were seen once. The sequence came from a man between 18 and 29 years old who received the YFV17D yellow fever vaccine. The specimen was PBMCs, collected 5 days after the first yellow fever vaccination.

The CDR3 spells CASRAGTGVRSPLHF. The CDR3 DNA sequence: TGCGCCAGCAGGGCCGGGACAGGGGTACGATCACCCCTCCACTTT. V usage is TRBV5-1 and J usage is TRBJ1-6; 10 bases agree with TRBD1. Germline trimming cut 5 bases from V and 10 bases from J; bases unmatched to any gene: 9. CDR1 and CDR2 from the germline V gene are SGHRS and YFSETQ. The CDR3 contains 15 residues.